This T cell receptor (beta chain) was sequenced during a study of shared clonotypes between healthy human individuals. TCRdb's copy holds only in-frame clones and misses some; the assay was immunoSEQ multiplex PCR. The repertoire includes roughly 1,500,000 clones, around 98% of them detected once, and roughly 0.45% sits in the top ten. As concerns this clone: In the same sample, other DNA sequences code for this CDR3.

Trimming shortened V by 1 base and J by 2 bases, and 9 bases separated the two germline ends. The germline gives CDR1 SGHRS, CDR2 YFSETQ. This CDR3 has 14 amino acids. The split of CD4+ cells yielded CD45RA+ naive and CD45RA-negative memory subsets. The rearrangement links TRBV5-1 to TRBJ1-1, with D possibly being TRBD1 (5 bases). The sequencing input was naive CD4+ T cells sorted from blood. Subset meaning: CD45RA+ positively selected. The receptor was isolated from a man aged 25 to 45 in good health. CDR3 in DNA: TGCGCCAGCAGCTTGAGGAGGGGTAACACTGAAGCTTTCTTT. Translation: CASSLRRGNTEAFF.